This T cell receptor beta chain was recovered during a study of cytomegalovirus exposure and HLA in healthy donors. Across the whole study: A data release that came early held roughly 80 million unique TCRs from HLA-typed donors.

To note about this clone: Its antigen remains unidentified.

Notes on the study in general: More clonal expansion characterized HLA-associated TCR beta chains than equally common others in a later analysis. Productive status was seen about 87% or about 30% of the time for most TCR beta V segments in an earlier analysis. For presence/absence analyses, sequencing depth was assumed to be roughly uniform across donors.

V lost 0 bases, J lost 7 bases, and 3 bases stayed unmatched. Per the germline V gene, CDR1 is SGHRS and CDR2 is YFSETQ. The CDR3 is made up of 14 amino acids. PCR involved 60 Vbeta and 13 Jbeta primers. TCRdb keeps only in-frame clones here, not all; method: immunoSEQ multiplex PCR. This table has some 71,000 clones, around 70% appearing once. Sequencing was carried out using PBMCs. The chain links TRBV5-1 to TRBJ2-3; 9 bases are a match to TRBD1. The receptor's source is a middle-aged man in good health and CMV-seropositive. DNA for the CDR3: TGCGCCAGCAGCTTGGAGGGACAGGGATATACGCAGTATTTT. Protein: CASSLEGQGYTQYF.